This record concerns one T cell receptor beta chain sequence. This clone appeared a few times. Its target antigen remains unknown. Within one base of it there is no much larger clone, and no base qualities were kept. Using the deep immunoSEQ assay, TCR CDR3 regions were amplified from genomic DNA by multiplex PCR. Extracted genomic DNA from each cell subset was distributed evenly across all wells of several immunoSEQ 96-well plates, and each plate was treated as a replicate. For sorted subsets, each replicate PCR was loaded with roughly 200 ng genomic DNA, equivalent to 30,000 or so T cell genomes. Purified libraries were measured with a Qubit 3.0 fluorometer, size-checked on a Bioanalyzer 2100, and measured again with the KAPA Library Quantification kit. Each immunoSEQ 96-well plate was sequenced on its own single-read 150-cycle Illumina NextSeq 550 flow cell. On the study's bioinformatics: Because only junctional sequences without quality scores were contained in the immunoSEQ output, filtering matching that applied to full-length reads could not be performed. To assign V/J genes and CDR3, sequences were annotated against IMGT germline references using PyIR, a Python wrapper for IgBLAST v1.9. Reads with weak V/J assignments (E-value above 1e-6), missing CDR3, stop codons, out-of-frame junctions, or ambiguous translated residues were removed. V3J clonotypes were defined as sequences sharing an identical inferred V gene, J gene, and CDR3 amino acid sequence. To compute the percentage overlap between repertoires, the number of shared unique clonotypes was divided by the size of the smaller repertoire. RTK rarefaction, the Chao1 estimator, and Recon v2.1 estimates of unobserved clonotypes were used to assess repertoire richness. OLGA was used to compute generation probabilities for all TCRbeta clonotypes that the gDNA method yielded from a handful of donors. Not all clones reach the TCRdb copy of this immuneACCESS table, which keeps in-frame sequences only. Checked studies attribute under half of the gap to unresolved V genes and leave the rest unexplained. Clone size and V and J calls were adopted from that table, with D and trimming inferred from the DNA. The sample records 2 million to 2.5 million clones, 85% to 95% of which are singletons. 0.37% of the sample goes to the ten largest clones.

The germline V gene (reference sequence) specifies SEHNR as CDR1 and FQNEAQ as CDR2. The CDR3 goes from the cysteine to the phenylalanine over 13 residues. Solely the CDR3 DNA is kept, with 39 bases framed from the first base. V is cut back by 5 bases and J by 6 bases, with 6 bases in the junction unmatched. The data were taken from a study of shared clonotypes between healthy human individuals (dated by TCRdb to about 2020). About the study as a whole: The cohort comprised two women and a few men aged 18 to 49 years. For each donor, CD4 naive and CD4 memory were each given three plates, CD8 naive was given two plates, and CD8 memory was given one plate. To estimate repertoire size and how much clonotypes are shared between individuals, the study performed deep sequencing of blood TCR repertoires from roughly five healthy adults. To increase sequencing depth and limit assay-specific biases, different laboratories used diverse techniques to prepare libraries and sequence TCR repertoires. Leukapheresis yielded between about 0.85 and 10 billion PBMCs per donor. Summary of the overall study and its limitations: Compared with non-shared clonotypes, clonotypes shared by all four sorted-subset donors had higher generation probabilities. Only blood was sampled, and tissue TCR repertoires likely differ from those in blood. Estimated clonotype richness was generally larger for naive than for memory subsets. Even with the large sequencing depth, rarefaction of the sorted-subset datasets indicated that sequencing was incomplete. Pairwise subsampling indicated that sequencing depth was expected to affect the degree of clonotype sharing among donors. Sharing across several donors was observed for 5% to 6.5% of naive CD4, over 3% of naive CD8, 2.3% of memory CD4, and about 0.39% of memory CD8 clonotypes. Because the study included only a small number of donors, the genetic and exposure-history diversity represented was limited.

Donors were healthy HIV-negative adults with no recently reported acute infections or vaccinations. Every donor was a Caucasian adult living in Nashville, Tennessee, USA. CD4+ T cells were enriched through magnetic negative selection, after which naive cells were positively selected on CD45RA and the remaining negative fraction served as the memory subset. Blood was obtained by leukapheresis, after which PBMCs were separated by Ficoll-Histopaque density gradient centrifugation and cryopreserved in liquid nitrogen vapor phase. Purity and quantity of every magnetically sorted T cell population were checked by analytical flow cytometry. Genomic DNA was isolated from every sorted fraction and measured by UV absorbance on a Nanodrop 2000c.

The sequenced material came from naive CD4+ T cells from PBMCs. The sample's cell subset or site label is to be understood as: CD45RA+ positively selected. In this chain, TRBV7-9 is recombined with TRBJ1-2; 7 bases in the junction line up with TRBD1. The clonotype originates from a man aged 18 to 30 in good health. Some clones in this sample may be carry-over from other donors' samples. The bases read TGTGCCAGCAGCCAAGACAGGGTTGATGGCTACACCTTC. It codes for CASSQDRVDGYTF.